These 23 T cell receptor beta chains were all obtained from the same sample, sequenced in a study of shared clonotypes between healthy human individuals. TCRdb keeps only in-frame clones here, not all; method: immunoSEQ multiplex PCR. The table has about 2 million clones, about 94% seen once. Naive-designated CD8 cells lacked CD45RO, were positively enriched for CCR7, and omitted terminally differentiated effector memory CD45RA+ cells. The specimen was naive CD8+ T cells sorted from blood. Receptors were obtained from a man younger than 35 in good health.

CDR3 residues: CASSFGTAYEQYF. Written as DNA, the CDR3 is TGTGCCAGCAGCTTCGGGACAGCCTACGAGCAGTACTTC. V is TRBV5-6 and J is TRBJ2-5; TRBD1 aligns across 7 bases. TRBJ2-7 matches the DNA end more closely, so the J call is doubtful. The germline gives CDR1 SGHDT, CDR2 YYEEEE. The CDR3 runs 13 residues.

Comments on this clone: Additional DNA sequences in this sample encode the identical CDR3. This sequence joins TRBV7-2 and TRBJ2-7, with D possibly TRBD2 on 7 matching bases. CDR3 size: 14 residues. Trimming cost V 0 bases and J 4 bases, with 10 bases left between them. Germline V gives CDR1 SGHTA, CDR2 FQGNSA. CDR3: CASSLAGGAYEQYF. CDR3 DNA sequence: TGTGCCAGCAGCTTAGCTGGGGGGGCGTACGAGCAGTACTTC. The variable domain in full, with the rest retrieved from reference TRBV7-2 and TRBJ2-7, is GAGVSQSPSNKVTEKGKDVELRCDPISGHTALYWYRQSLGQGLEFLIYFQGNSAPDKSGLPSDRFSAERTGGSVSTLTIQRTQQEDSAVYLCASSLAGGAYEQYFGPGTRLTVT.

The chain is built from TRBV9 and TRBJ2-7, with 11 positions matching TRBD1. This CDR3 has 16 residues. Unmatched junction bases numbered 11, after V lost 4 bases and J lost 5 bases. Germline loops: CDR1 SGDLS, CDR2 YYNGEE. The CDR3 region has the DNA TGTGCCAGCAGCTCAGAGGACAGGGGGCATGGAAACGAGCAGTACTTC. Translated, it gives CASSSEDRGHGNEQYF.

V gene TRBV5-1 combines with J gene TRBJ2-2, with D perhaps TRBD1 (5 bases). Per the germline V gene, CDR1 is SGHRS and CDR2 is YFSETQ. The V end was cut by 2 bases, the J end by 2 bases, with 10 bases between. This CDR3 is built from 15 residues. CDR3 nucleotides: TGCGCCAGCAGCTTCCTACAGGACAACACCGGGGAGCTGTTTTTT. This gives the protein CASSFLQDNTGELFF.

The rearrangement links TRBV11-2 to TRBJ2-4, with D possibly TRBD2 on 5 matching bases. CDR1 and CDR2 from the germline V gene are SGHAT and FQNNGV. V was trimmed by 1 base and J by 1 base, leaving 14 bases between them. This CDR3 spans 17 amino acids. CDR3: CASSLGSGKEAKNIQYF. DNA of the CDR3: TGTGCCAGCAGCTTAGGATCCGGGAAGGAGGCCAAAAACATTCAGTACTTC.

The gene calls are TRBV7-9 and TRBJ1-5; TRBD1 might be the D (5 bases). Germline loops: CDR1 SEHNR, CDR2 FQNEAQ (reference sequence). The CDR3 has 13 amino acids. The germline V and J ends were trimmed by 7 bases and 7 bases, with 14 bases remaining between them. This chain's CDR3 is CASTPGGDQPQHF. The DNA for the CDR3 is TGTGCCAGCACCCCAGGAGGGGACCAGCCCCAGCATTTT.

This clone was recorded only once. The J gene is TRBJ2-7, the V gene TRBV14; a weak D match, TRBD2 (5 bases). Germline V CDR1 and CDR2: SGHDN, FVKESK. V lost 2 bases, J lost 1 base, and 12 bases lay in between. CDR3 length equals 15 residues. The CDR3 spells CASSQTRDLSYEQYF. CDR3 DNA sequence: TGTGCCAGCAGCCAAACCCGGGATCTTTCCTACGAGCAGTACTTC. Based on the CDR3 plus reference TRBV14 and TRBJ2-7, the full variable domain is EAGVTQFPSHSVIEKGQTVTLRCDPISGHDNLYWYRRVMGKEIKFLLHFVKESKQDESGMPNNRFLAERTGGTYSTLKVQPAELEDSGVYFCASSQTRDLSYEQYFGPGTRLTVT.

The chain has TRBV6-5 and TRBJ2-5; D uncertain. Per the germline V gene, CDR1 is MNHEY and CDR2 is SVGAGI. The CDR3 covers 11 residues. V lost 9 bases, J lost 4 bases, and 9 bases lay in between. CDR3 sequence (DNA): TGTGCCAGTCTTGGCGGAGAGACCCAGTACTTC. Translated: CASLGGETQYF.

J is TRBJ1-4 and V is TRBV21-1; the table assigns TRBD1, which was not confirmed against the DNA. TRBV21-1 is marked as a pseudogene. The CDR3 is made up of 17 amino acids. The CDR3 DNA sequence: TGTGCCAGCAGCAAAGCCGGAGCAGGACAGGGAGTTGAAAAACTGTTTTTT. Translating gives CASSKAGAGQGVEKLFF.

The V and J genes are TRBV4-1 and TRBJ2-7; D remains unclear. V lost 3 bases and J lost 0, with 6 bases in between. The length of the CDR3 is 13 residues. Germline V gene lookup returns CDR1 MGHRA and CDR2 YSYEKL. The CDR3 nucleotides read TGCGCCAGCAGCCACCATAGCTCCTACGAGCAGTACTTC. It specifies CASSHHSSYEQYF.

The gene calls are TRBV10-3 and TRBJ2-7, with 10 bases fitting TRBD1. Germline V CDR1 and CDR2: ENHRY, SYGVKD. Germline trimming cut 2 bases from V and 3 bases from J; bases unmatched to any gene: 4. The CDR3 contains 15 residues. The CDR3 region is CAISEVDRGVYEQYF. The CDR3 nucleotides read TGTGCCATCAGTGAGGTGGACAGGGGGGTCTACGAGCAGTACTTC.

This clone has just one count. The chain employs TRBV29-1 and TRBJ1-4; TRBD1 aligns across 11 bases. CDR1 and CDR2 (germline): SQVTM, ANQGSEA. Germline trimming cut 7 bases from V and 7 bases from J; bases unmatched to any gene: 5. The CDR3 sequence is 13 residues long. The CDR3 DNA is TGCAGCGCCATGGACAGGGGGCCTGAAAAACTGTTTTTT. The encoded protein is CSAMDRGPEKLFF.

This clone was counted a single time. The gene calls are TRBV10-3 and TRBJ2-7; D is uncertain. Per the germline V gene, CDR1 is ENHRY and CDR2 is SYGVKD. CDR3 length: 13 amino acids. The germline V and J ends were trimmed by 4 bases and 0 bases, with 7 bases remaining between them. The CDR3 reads CAISVDGSYEQYF. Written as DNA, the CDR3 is TGTGCCATCAGTGTCGACGGCTCCTACGAGCAGTACTTC.

The CDR3 DNA is TGTGCCAGCAGTGCACTAGCGGGAGTGGCCGGGGAGCTGTTTTTT. Protein sequence: CASSALAGVAGELFF. The chain uses TRBV25-1 and TRBJ2-2; 11 bases are a match to TRBD2. The V gene end was trimmed by 4 bases and the J gene end by 6 bases; junction bases not matched to a gene: 4. The CDR3 spans 15 residues. Looked up from germline, CDR1 is MGHDK and CDR2 is SYGVNS.

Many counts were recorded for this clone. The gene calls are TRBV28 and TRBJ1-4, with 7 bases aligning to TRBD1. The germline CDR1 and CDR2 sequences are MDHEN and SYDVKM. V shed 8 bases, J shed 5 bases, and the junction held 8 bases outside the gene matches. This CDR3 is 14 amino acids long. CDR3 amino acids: CASSRQGRNEKLFF. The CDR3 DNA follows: TGTGCCAGCTCGCGACAGGGCCGAAATGAAAAACTGTTTTTT. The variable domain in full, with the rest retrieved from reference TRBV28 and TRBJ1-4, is DVKVTQSSRYLVKRTGEKVFLECVQDMDHENMFWYRQDPGLGLRLIYFSYDVKMKEKGDIPEGYSVSREKKERFSLILESASTNQTSMYLCASSRQGRNEKLFFGSGTQLSVL.

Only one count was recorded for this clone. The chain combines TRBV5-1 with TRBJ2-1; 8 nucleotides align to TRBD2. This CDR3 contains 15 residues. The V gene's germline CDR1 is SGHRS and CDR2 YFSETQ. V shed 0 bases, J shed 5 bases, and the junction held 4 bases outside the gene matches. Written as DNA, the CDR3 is TGCGCCAGCAGCTTGGTGCGGGGGGAAAACAATGAGCAGTTCTTC. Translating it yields CASSLVRGENNEQFF.

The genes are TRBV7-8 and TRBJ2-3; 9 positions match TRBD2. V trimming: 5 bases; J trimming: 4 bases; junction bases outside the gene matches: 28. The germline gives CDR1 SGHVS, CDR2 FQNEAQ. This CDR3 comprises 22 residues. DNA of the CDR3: TGTGCCAGCAGCCACTACAGGGATGGCGGGGGGGCCATAATCCTCTGGCCAGATACGCAGTATTTT. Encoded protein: CASSHYRDGGGAIILWPDTQYF.

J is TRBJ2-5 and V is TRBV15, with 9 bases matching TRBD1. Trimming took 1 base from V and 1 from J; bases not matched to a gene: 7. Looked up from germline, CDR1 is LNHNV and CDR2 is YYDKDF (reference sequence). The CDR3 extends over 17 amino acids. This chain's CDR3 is CATSRVPGQGVQETQYF. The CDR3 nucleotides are TGTGCCACCAGCAGAGTCCCGGGACAGGGAGTCCAAGAGACCCAGTACTTC.

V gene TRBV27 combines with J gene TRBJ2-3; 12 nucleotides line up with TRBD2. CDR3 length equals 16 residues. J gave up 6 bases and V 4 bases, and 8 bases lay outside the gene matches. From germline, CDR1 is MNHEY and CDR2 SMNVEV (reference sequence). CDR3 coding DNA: TGTGCCAGCAGTTCATCGACTAGCGGGAGTTTCGATACGCAGTATTTT. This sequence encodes CASSSSTSGSFDTQYF.

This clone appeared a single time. The CDR3 sequence is CASRATGIYNSPLHF. The DNA for the CDR3 is TGTGCCAGTAGGGCGACAGGGATCTATAATTCACCCCTCCACTTT. The V and J genes are TRBV19 and TRBJ1-6; 7 nucleotides align to TRBD1. Germline V gene data show CDR1 as LNHDA and CDR2 as SQIVND (reference sequence). Trimming cost V 6 bases and J 3 bases; bases outside gene matches: 5. The CDR3 has 15 residues.

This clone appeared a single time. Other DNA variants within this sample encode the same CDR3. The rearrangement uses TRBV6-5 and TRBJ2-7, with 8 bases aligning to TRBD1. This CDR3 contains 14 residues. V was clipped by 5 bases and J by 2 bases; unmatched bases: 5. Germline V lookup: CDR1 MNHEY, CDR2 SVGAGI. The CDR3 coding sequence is TGTGCCAGCAGTACCACAGGGGGGCCCTACGAGCAGTACTTC. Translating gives CASSTTGGPYEQYF.

CDR3 residues: CASSPDLGLPTGELFF. CDR3 DNA sequence: TGTGCCAGCAGCCCCGACCTGGGACTACCCACCGGGGAGCTGTTTTTT. This chain uses TRBV7-9 with TRBJ2-2; 7 bases are a match to TRBD2. In germline, CDR1 is SEHNR, CDR2 FQNEAQ (reference sequence). This CDR3 is 16 amino acids long. J was trimmed by 4 bases and V by 5 bases; bases with no gene match: 10.

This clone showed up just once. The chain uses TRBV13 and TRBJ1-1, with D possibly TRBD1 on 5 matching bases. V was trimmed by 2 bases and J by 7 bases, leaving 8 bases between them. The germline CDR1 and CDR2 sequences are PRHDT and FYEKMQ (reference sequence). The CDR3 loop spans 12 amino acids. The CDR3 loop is CASSLRRGEAFF. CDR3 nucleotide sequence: TGTGCCAGCAGCTTACGAAGGGGTGAAGCTTTCTTT.